The 30 T cell receptor beta chains given below trace back to one sample, sequenced in a study of blood T cell repertoires in COVID-19 (dated by TCRdb to about 2020). The library was produced with the immunoSEQ multiplex PCR assay. What TCRdb holds here is the immuneACCESS table cut down to in-frame rearrangements. Part of the clones is not present; checked against another copy, under half of the missing clones reflect an unresolved V gene, and the others are unexplained. This sample holds fewer than 250,000 clones; around 90% were observed only once. The ten biggest clones cover 0.65% to 0.85% of the sample. The sample was peripheral blood. The receptors shown here come from a man between 60 and 75 years old with COVID-19, enrolled during active disease.

The rearrangement joins TRBV10-3 to TRBJ1-5; 7 bases are a match to TRBD1. The length of the CDR3 is 15 residues. CDR1 and CDR2 (germline): ENHRY, SYGVKD. V was clipped by 2 bases and J by 5 bases; unmatched bases: 6. The CDR3 is CAISETGEYYQPQHF. The CDR3 nucleotides read TGTGCCATCAGTGAGACAGGGGAGTATTATCAGCCCCAGCATTTT.

The gene calls are TRBV5-1 and TRBJ2-3; TRBD2 matches at 9 bases. Germline V CDR1 and CDR2: SGHRS, YFSETQ. V was clipped by 6 bases and J by 5 bases; unmatched bases: 13. There are 16 residues in the CDR3. This CDR3 is CASKGGGAFSKDTQYF. As DNA, the CDR3 is TGCGCCAGCAAGGGCGGGGGGGCCTTTTCAAAAGATACGCAGTATTTT.

The chain is built from TRBV7-2 and TRBJ2-2; perhaps TRBD1 as D (5 bases). Looked up from germline, CDR1 is SGHTA and CDR2 is FQGNSA. This CDR3 has 14 amino acids. The V and J ends lost 0 bases and 7 bases respectively, with 9 bases between them. In DNA form, the CDR3 reads TGTGCCAGCAGCTTAGCCAGGGCAGTCGGGGAGCTGTTTTTT. Encoded protein: CASSLARAVGELFF.

The chain combines TRBV3-1 (or the pseudogene TRBV3-2) with TRBJ1-6, with a possible D match to TRBD1 (5 bases). The ends were cut back, 4 bases at V and 5 bases at J, with 15 bases in the middle. The CDR3 runs 16 residues. The V gene's germline CDR1 is LGHDT and CDR2 YNNKEL (reference sequence). CDR3 bases: TGTGCCAGCAGCCCAGTTGGGGCCCTAAATAATTCACCCCTCCACTTT. This codes for CASSPVGALNNSPLHF.

The chain recombines TRBV24-1 with TRBJ2-2, with TRBD2 matching over 10 bases. Germline CDR1 KGHDR, CDR2 SFDVKD. The CDR3 is 18 residues long. The J segment lost 6 bases and the V segment lost 0 bases, leaving 9 bases of the junction unmatched. The CDR3 coding sequence is TGTGCCACCAGTGATTTGAGCGGGAGGGCGGCAGTCCCCGGGGAGCTGTTTTTT. Encoded protein: CATSDLSGRAAVPGELFF.

The sample holds a few counts of this clone. The J gene is TRBJ1-4, the V gene TRBV5-1, with D perhaps matching TRBD1 (5 bases). This CDR3 region has 13 residues. Germline CDR1 and CDR2: SGHRS and YFSETQ. V was pared by 3 bases and J by 8 bases, with 11 bases between. The CDR3 nucleotides are TGCGCCAGCAGCTGGACCGGGGGGGAAAAACTGTTTTTT. Translation gives CASSWTGGEKLFF.

This chain links TRBV10-3 with TRBJ1-1, with D possibly matching TRBD1 (6 bases). Germline-derived CDR1 and CDR2 are ENHRY and SYGVKD. With 4 bases removed from V and 1 base from J, the gap between germline ends came to 7 bases. This CDR3 contains 13 residues. The CDR3 is CAISADRNTEAFF. The CDR3 coding sequence is TGTGCCATCAGTGCGGACAGGAACACTGAAGCTTTCTTT.

The chain joins TRBV12-3 or TRBV12-4 to TRBJ1-3; no reliable D call. V shed 6 bases and J shed 5 bases, with 8 bases lying between them. The CDR3 contains 12 residues. CDR3 sequence reads: CASSFYRNTIYF. The CDR3 region has the DNA TGTGCCAGCAGCTTTTATAGAAACACCATATATTTT.

The chain employs TRBV7-8 and TRBJ2-7; D perhaps matches TRBD2 (6 bases). This CDR3 is built from 16 residues. V dropped 5 bases and J dropped 2 bases, with 19 bases sitting between them. Germline loops: CDR1 SGHVS, CDR2 FQNEAQ. CDR3 sequence reads: CASSKVGTGGAYEQYF. DNA of the CDR3: TGTGCCAGCAGCAAAGTCGGGACTGGCGGCGCCTACGAGCAGTACTTC.

The CDR3 bases are TGCAGCGTTGAAGACGGGGGGGCAGGGAGCTCCTACAATGAGCAGTTCTTC. Residues: CSVEDGGAGSSYNEQFF. The V call is TRBV29-1, the J call TRBJ2-1; 8 bases line up with TRBD2. Germline V lookup: CDR1 SQVTM, CDR2 ANQGSEA. V was clipped by 0 bases and J by 0 bases; unmatched bases: 7. The CDR3 consists of 17 residues.

This chain uses TRBV9 with TRBJ2-6; unclear D gene. Germline V gene data show CDR1 as SGDLS and CDR2 as YYNGEE. V lost 0 bases, J lost 0 bases, and 7 bases lay in between. CDR3 length: 16 residues. The CDR3 DNA follows: TGTGCCAGCAGCGTAGAATGGCACTCTGGGGCCAACGTCCTGACTTTC. Its protein product is CASSVEWHSGANVLTF.

V is TRBV6-1 and J is TRBJ2-7; 8 bases align to TRBD1. The CDR3 covers 13 residues. Germline V gives CDR1 MNHNS, CDR2 SASEGT. V lost 3 bases, J lost 5 bases, and 3 bases stayed unmatched. The CDR3 reads CASSDSDRDEQYF. DNA for the CDR3: TGTGCCAGCAGTGATTCGGACAGGGACGAGCAGTACTTC.

The CDR3 region is CASSLAHGASGEQFF. The CDR3 DNA follows: TGTGCCAGCAGCTTAGCGCACGGAGCGAGTGGCGAGCAGTTCTTC. The chain is built from TRBV7-2 and TRBJ2-1; D not certain. The germline CDR1 and CDR2 sequences are SGHTA and FQGNSA. This CDR3 is built from 15 residues. V dropped 0 bases and J dropped 10 bases, with 16 bases sitting between them.

The chain combines TRBV6-2 or TRBV6-3 with TRBJ2-7; 11 bases fit TRBD1. Germline V gives CDR1 MNHEY, CDR2 SVGEGT. Trimming cost V 6 bases and J 4 bases; bases outside gene matches: 8. The CDR3 runs 15 residues. CDR3 amino acids: CASSPRGQGVYEQYF. The CDR3 DNA is TGTGCCAGCAGCCCAAGGGGACAGGGGGTTTACGAGCAGTACTTC.

The chain employs TRBV10-3 and TRBJ2-3; 13 bases align to TRBD2. This CDR3 spans 16 amino acids. After removal of 3 bases from V and 4 bases from J, the junction contained 4 bases not matched to a gene. The V gene's germline CDR1 is ENHRY and CDR2 SYGVKD. The CDR3, as DNA: TGTGCCATCAGTGACGGACTAGCGGGAGAGTCAGATACGCAGTATTTT. This encodes CAISDGLAGESDTQYF.

This clone showed up just once. This chain connects TRBV6-5 to TRBJ1-2; 7 bases line up with TRBD1. The CDR3 contains 15 residues. After removal of 7 bases from V and 1 base from J, the junction contained 9 bases not matched to a gene. Germline V lookup: CDR1 MNHEY, CDR2 SVGAGI. CDR3 nucleotide sequence: TGTGCCAGCATCGGACAGGCCTCCCTTAACTATGGCTACACCTTC. Residues: CASIGQASLNYGYTF.

The rearrangement joins TRBV28 to TRBJ1-2; TRBD1 matches at 11 bases. This CDR3 has 14 amino acids. CDR1 is MDHEN and CDR2 is SYDVKM in the germline V gene. V dropped 6 bases and J dropped 4; count of bases not matched to a gene: 4. In DNA form, the CDR3 reads TGTGCCAGCAGGGACAGGGGGCAGGTCTATGGCTACACCTTC. Translation: CASRDRGQVYGYTF.

In DNA form, the CDR3 reads TGTGCCAGCTCACCACGGCCCTGGTCCGTTGACTACAATGAGCAGTTCTTC. The encoded protein is CASSPRPWSVDYNEQFF. The chain recombines TRBV18 with TRBJ2-1; no clear D gene. The CDR3 covers 17 residues. Germline V CDR1 and CDR2: KGHSH, LQKENI. The V end was cut by 1 base, the J end by 3 bases, with 16 bases between.

The V gene is TRBV4-3, the J gene TRBJ2-1, with D perhaps matching TRBD1 (6 bases). Germline values: CDR1 LGHNA, CDR2 YSLEER. With 0 bases removed from V and 2 bases from J, the gap between germline ends came to 14 bases. This CDR3 contains 17 residues. CDR3 sequence: CASSQDMRGTTYNEQFF. CDR3 coding DNA: TGCGCCAGCAGCCAAGATATGAGGGGGACCACCTACAATGAGCAGTTCTTC.

CDR3 sequence: CSASRLAGGSFADTQYF. The CDR3 region has the DNA TGCAGTGCTAGTAGGCTAGCGGGAGGGTCCTTCGCAGATACGCAGTATTTT. The V call is TRBV20-1, the J call TRBJ2-3, with TRBD2 identical over 12 bases. Germline-derived CDR1 and CDR2 are DFQATT and SNEGSKA (reference sequence). The CDR3 is 17 residues long. V lost 3 bases to trimming and J lost 4 bases; unmatched junction nucleotides: 11.

V is TRBV27 and J is TRBJ1-1; D not certain. With 6 bases removed from V and 0 bases from J, the gap between germline ends came to 8 bases. The germline V gene encodes CDR1 MNHEY and CDR2 SMNVEV (reference sequence). CDR3 size: 13 residues. Here the CDR3 DNA reads TGTGCCAGCAGGGTACTCATGAACACTGAAGCTTTCTTT. Amino acids: CASRVLMNTEAFF.

The chain couples TRBV5-6 to TRBJ1-4; 9 nucleotides agree with TRBD1. Trimming at V came to 5 bases and at J to 7 bases, leaving 6 bases not matched to a gene. The germline gives CDR1 SGHDT, CDR2 YYEEEE. This CDR3 contains 14 residues. CDR3 DNA sequence: TGTGCCAGCAGGGGAGGGGACAGGGCTGAAAAACTGTTTTTT. Amino acids: CASRGGDRAEKLFF.

The V call is TRBV15, the J call TRBJ2-3; TRBD2 is a possible D gene (5 bases). Germline-derived CDR1 and CDR2 are LNHNV and YYDKDF (reference sequence). The CDR3 length is 15 residues. V was cut by 5 bases and J by 2 bases, with 14 bases left in between. Here the CDR3 DNA reads TGTGCCACCAGCTCACGGACTGCCCTCACAGATACGCAGTATTTT. Encoded protein: CATSSRTALTDTQYF.

V gene TRBV3-1 (or the pseudogene TRBV3-2) combines with J gene TRBJ1-2; 7 nucleotides align to TRBD1. CDR1 LGHDT and CDR2 YNNKEL come from the germline V gene (reference sequence). The V segment lost 3 bases and the J segment 8 bases; nucleotides outside the gene matches: 9. This CDR3 spans 14 amino acids. DNA for the CDR3: TGTGCCAGCAGCCAGGAAGGGGGCAGGTTGGGCTACACCTTC. The encoded protein is CASSQEGGRLGYTF.

The genes are TRBV21-1 and TRBJ1-2; the D segment call TRBD1 is taken from the table without a DNA check. TRBV21-1 is classified as a pseudogene. There are 14 residues in the CDR3. The CDR3 loop reads CATKAGQDASGYTF. Written as DNA, the CDR3 is TGTGCCACCAAGGCGGGACAGGACGCCTCTGGCTACACCTTC.

The chain uses TRBV2 and TRBJ1-6, with D perhaps matching TRBD1 (6 bases). Deletions cut 5 bases from V and 5 bases from J, with 13 bases between. This CDR3 is built from 15 residues. Germline lookup yields CDR1 SNHLY and CDR2 FYNNEI. Written as DNA, the CDR3 is TGTGCCAGCAGTCGAAACAGGGAGAATAATTCACCCCTCCACTTT. It translates to CASSRNRENNSPLHF.

The V call is TRBV5-1, the J call TRBJ2-2; D perhaps matches TRBD2 (5 bases). V lost 4 bases and J lost 5, with 18 bases in between. From germline, CDR1 is SGHRS and CDR2 YFSETQ. CDR3 length: 16 residues. CDR3 sequence reads: CASSGGTAVLTGELFF. For the CDR3, the DNA is TGCGCCAGCAGCGGAGGTACGGCTGTCCTAACCGGGGAGCTGTTTTTT.

J is TRBJ1-6 and V is TRBV5-8; unclear D gene. There are 15 residues in the CDR3. V was cut by 0 bases and J by 9 bases, with 13 bases left in between. CDR1 and CDR2 from the germline V gene are SGHTS and YDEGEE. In DNA form, the CDR3 reads TGTGCCAGCAGCTTGGGGGTTGGAAGACTTTCACCCCTCCACTTT. Protein sequence: CASSLGVGRLSPLHF.

The chain combines TRBV10-1 with TRBJ2-1; 8 bases align to TRBD2. Germline assignment: CDR1 WNHNN and CDR2 SYGVQD (reference sequence). The CDR3 is 16 residues long. V shed 4 bases, J shed 8 bases, and the junction held 13 bases outside the gene matches. CDR3 coding DNA: TGCGCCAGCAGTGTAGGAGCGGGAGAAGGGCGCCATGAGCAGTTCTTC. It yields the protein CASSVGAGEGRHEQFF.

V and J are TRBV7-2 and TRBJ2-5; maybe TRBD2 (7 bases). Germline V gene sequence: CDR1 SGHTA, CDR2 FQGNSA. The CDR3 is made up of 16 amino acids. The V end was cut by 4 bases, the J end by 4 bases, with 19 bases between. CDR3 nucleotides: TGTGCCAGCAGCTCAAGAGCCGGGGGGCGGGGAGAGACCCAGTACTTC. Translating gives CASSSRAGGRGETQYF.